The clone carrying this T cell receptor beta chain was detected only a few times. TCRdb analysed the reads with MiXCR anew, one entry per CDR3 protein. Here the sample spans 680,000 or so distinct CDR3 sequences, roughly 35% being singletons. The data stem from a study of T cell repertoires in cytomegalovirus infection. For the study at large: Matching HLA type and CMV infection were both indicated by public TCR beta signatures.

The V gene's germline CDR1 is SGHTA and CDR2 FQGNSA. The V and J ends lost 2 bases and 5 bases respectively, with 15 bases between them. This CDR3 has 15 residues. The chain is built from TRBV7-2 and TRBJ1-2; D is uncertain. The sequenced material came from PBMCs. The TCR comes from a human donor in good health (CMV status not recorded). Some clones in this sample may be carry-over from other donors' samples. The chain's CDR3 is CASSLWRQELYGYTF. DNA for the CDR3: TGTGCCAGCAGCTTATGGCGTCAGGAGCTTTATGGCTACACCTTC.